This T cell receptor (beta chain) was profiled in a study of T cells in localized non-small cell lung cancer. Study-wide points: Maximal T cell clonality occurred in uninvolved adjacent lung, with tumor ranking below it. There were a median roughly 54 of the top 100 tumor clones appearing in adjacent lung.

For this clone: Its antigen is currently unknown.

TCRdb's table, derived via immunoSEQ multiplex PCR, lists solely in-frame clones and lacks some. Seen here are 30,000 to 45,000 clones, over 80% observed once, and the top ten hold roughly 2.5%. The TCR comes from a woman aged 40-70 years with stage I lung adenocarcinoma. The material sequenced was peripheral blood, taken before any cancer treatment.

The CDR3 protein is CASSQTVGGYGYTF. The CDR3 DNA sequence: TGCGCCAGCAGCCAAACTGTGGGGGGCTATGGCTACACCTTC. The chain recombines TRBV4-1 with TRBJ1-2; possibly TRBD1 for D (5 bases). The V end was cut by 2 bases, the J end by 4 bases, with 11 bases between. CDR1 is MGHRA and CDR2 is YSYEKL in the germline V gene. CDR3 length: 14 amino acids.